This record covers a single T cell receptor (beta chain). These data come from a study of cytomegalovirus exposure and HLA in healthy donors. V lost 6 bases and J lost 0, with 12 bases in between. The CDR3 contains 16 residues. Per the germline V gene, CDR1 is LNHDA and CDR2 is SQIVND (reference sequence). The method was immunoSEQ multiplex PCR; TCRdb's version includes in-frame clones alone and lacks a portion of them. The sample comprises around 130,000 clones, just under 90% of which are singletons, and 3% to 4% rests with the top ten. This chain uses TRBV19 with TRBJ1-6; D may be TRBD1 (5 bases). What was sequenced was PBMCs. The TCR comes from a man under 40 in good health and CMV-seronegative. The CDR3 DNA is TGTGCCAGTAGGGTCGGGGGGTACTCCTATAATTCACCCCTCCACTTT. Translated, it gives CASRVGGYSYNSPLHF.